This T cell receptor (beta chain) was recorded in a study of cytomegalovirus exposure and HLA in healthy donors. Primers for the PCR totalled 60 Vbeta and 13 Jbeta. Here immunoSEQ multiplex PCR was the method, and the copy in TCRdb shows in-frame clones only, minus some. The table has some 150,000 clones, 70% to 80% seen once. Comment on this clone: At one boundary the junction diverges from the germline segment, which might be a read error.

The CDR3 extends over 15 amino acids. The germline gives CDR1 SEHNR, CDR2 FQNEAQ (reference sequence). The clonotype originates from a man in his sixties in good health and CMV-seronegative. This chain links TRBV7-9 with TRBJ2-7, with 7 bases identical to TRBD1. Sequencing input: PBMCs. The chain's CDR3 is CSSSSIRQGPYEQYF. Written as DNA, the CDR3 is TGTTCCAGCAGCTCGATCCGACAGGGCCCCTACGAGCAGTACTTC.